This TCR beta chain comes out of a study of human T cells and chemical hapten exposure. In the authors' methods: Individual samples carried between about 23,224 and 700,000 TCRs, with 95,638 as the median. MiXCR, applied by TCRdb to the RACE reads, yields one record per CDR3 protein. What appears here as the V and J calls and clone size reflects TCRdb's work, not the paper's. The top ten hold under 2% of the sample, which has about 80,000 distinct CDR3 sequences, over 6% seen once. Germline V gene lookup returns CDR1 SGHRS and CDR2 YFSETQ. The CDR3 covers 13 residues. V shed 4 bases and J shed 2 bases, with 10 bases lying between them. Time point here: patch test 1, 2 weeks after DPC sensitization. Treatment given: therapeutic diphenylcyclopropenone sensitization with weekly scalp DPC. Donation of samples came from alopecia patients who were 18 to 70 years old and suitable for DPC. In the case of this clonotype: Antigen unknown.

Findings and caveats of the study: Expanded TCR counts at PT1 were positively correlated with the patch test score. Every donor had alopecia, and their immune response may therefore differ from healthy people's.

The J gene is TRBJ2-7, the V gene TRBV5-1; no reliable D call. The receptor comes from a woman aged 25-40 years with alopecia areata. Some clones in this sample may be carry-over from other donors' samples. The sample in question was whole blood, obtained in connection with sensitization to the hapten diphenylcyclopropenone (DPC). The CDR3 is CASSGELPYEQYF. In DNA form, the CDR3 reads TGCGCCAGCAGCGGGGAATTGCCCTACGAGCAGTACTTC.